This TCR beta chain derives from a study of neurological immune-mediated disorders. Findings of the study overall: No CDR3 amino acid sequences were shared by expanded clones across subjects, suggesting private repertoires in all groups. The most TCR clonal expansion was seen in HTLV-1-associated myelopathy, and the least was seen in multiple sclerosis, which fell below healthy controls.

This CDR3 is built from 16 residues. Trimming at V came to 6 bases and at J to 0 bases, leaving 7 bases not matched to a gene. The germline V gene has CDR1 LNHDA and CDR2 SQIVND (reference sequence). Worth noting for this clonotype: The antigen is unknown.

As for the cDNA, it was generated by 5'RACE with 10-nucleotide random UMIs. The yield of each sequencing run was over 190 million TCR-beta sequences from 15-18 subjects. A single record per CDR3 protein comes from TCRdb applying MiXCR to the 5' RACE reads. The table shows 35,000 to 45,000 distinct CDR3 sequences, with 14% occurring only once. The specimen was PBMCs. The chain links TRBV19 to TRBJ2-2, with 7 bases aligning to TRBD2. This sequence originates from a woman aged 50 to 65 with HTLV-1-associated myelopathy (HAM/TSP). CDR3 sequence (DNA): TGTGCCAGTAGCAAACGGGGGGTCGCGAACACCGGGGAGCTGTTTTTT. Its translation is CASSKRGVANTGELFF.